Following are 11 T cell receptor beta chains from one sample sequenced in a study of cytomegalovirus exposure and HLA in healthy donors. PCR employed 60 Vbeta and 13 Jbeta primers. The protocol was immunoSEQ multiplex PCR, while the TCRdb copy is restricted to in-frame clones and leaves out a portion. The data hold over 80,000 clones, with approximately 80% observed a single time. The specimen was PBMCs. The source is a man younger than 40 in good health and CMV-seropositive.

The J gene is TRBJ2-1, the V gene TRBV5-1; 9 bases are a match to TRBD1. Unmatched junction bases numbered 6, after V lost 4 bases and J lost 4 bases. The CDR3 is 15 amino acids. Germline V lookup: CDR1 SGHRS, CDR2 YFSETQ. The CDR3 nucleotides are TGCGCCAGCAGCGGTGGACAGGGGACGTACAATGAGCAGTTCTTC. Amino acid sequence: CASSGGQGTYNEQFF. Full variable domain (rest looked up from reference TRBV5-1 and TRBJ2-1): KAGVTQTPRYLIKTRGQQVTLSCSPISGHRSVSWYQQTPGQGLQFLFEYFSETQRNKGNFPGRFSGRQFSNSRSEMNVSTLELGDSALYLCASSGGQGTYNEQFFGPGTRLTVL.

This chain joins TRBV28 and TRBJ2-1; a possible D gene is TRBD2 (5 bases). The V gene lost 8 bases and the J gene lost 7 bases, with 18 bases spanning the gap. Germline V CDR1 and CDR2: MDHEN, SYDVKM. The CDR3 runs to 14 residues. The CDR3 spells CASCRLETKNEQFF. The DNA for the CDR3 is TGTGCCAGCTGTAGGTTGGAGACTAAAAATGAGCAGTTCTTC.

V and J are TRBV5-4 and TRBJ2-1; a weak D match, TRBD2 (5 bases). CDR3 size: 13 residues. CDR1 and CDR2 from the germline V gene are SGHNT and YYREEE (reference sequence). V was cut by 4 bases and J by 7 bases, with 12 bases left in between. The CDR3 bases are TGTGCCAGCAGCCCGCCCCCGGGGAATGAGCAGTTCTTC. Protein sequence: CASSPPPGNEQFF.

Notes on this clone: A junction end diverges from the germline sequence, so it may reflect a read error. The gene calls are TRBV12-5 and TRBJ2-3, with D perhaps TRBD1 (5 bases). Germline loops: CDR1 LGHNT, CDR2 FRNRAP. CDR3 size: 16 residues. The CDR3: CASGSYRGWGTDTQYF. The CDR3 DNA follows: TGTGCTAGTGGTTCCTATCGAGGCTGGGGCACGGATACGCAGTATTTT.

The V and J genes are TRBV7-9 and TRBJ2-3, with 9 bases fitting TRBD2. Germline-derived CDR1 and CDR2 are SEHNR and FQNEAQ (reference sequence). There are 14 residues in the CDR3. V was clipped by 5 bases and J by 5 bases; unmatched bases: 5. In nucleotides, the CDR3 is TGTGCCAGCAGCCCGGGACTAGCTGTAGATACGCAGTATTTT. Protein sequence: CASSPGLAVDTQYF.

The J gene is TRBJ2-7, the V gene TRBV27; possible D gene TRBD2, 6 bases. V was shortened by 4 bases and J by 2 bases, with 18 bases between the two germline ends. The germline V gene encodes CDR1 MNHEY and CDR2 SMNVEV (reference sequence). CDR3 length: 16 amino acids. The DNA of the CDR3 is TGTGCCAGCAGTTGGCGGGAATCCCAGAGAACCTACGAGCAGTACTTC. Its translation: CASSWRESQRTYEQYF.

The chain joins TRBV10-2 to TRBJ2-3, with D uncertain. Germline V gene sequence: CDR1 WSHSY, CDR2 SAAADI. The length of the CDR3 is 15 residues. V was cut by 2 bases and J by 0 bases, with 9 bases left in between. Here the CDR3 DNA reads TGCGCCAGCAGTGAGAGAAGCCTCAGCACAGATACGCAGTATTTT. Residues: CASSERSLSTDTQYF.

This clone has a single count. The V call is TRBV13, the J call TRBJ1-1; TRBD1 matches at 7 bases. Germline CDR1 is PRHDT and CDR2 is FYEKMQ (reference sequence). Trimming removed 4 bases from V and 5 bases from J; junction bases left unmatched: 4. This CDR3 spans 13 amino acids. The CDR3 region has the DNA TGTGCCAGCAGCTACAGGGGATTAACTGAAGCTTTCTTT. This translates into CASSYRGLTEAFF.

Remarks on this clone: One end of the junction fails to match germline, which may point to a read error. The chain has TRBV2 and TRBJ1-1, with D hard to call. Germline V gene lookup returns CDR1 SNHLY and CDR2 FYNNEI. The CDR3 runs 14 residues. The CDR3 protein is CVSSGPSMNTEAFF. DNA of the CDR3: TGTGTCAGCAGTGGCCCGTCTATGAACACTGAAGCTTTCTTT. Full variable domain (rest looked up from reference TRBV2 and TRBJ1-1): EPEVTQTPSHQVTQMGQEVILRCVPISNHLYFYWYRQILGQKVEFLVSFYNNEISEKSEIFDDQFSVERPDGSNFTLKIRSTKLEDSAMYFCVSSGPSMNTEAFFGQGTRLTVV.

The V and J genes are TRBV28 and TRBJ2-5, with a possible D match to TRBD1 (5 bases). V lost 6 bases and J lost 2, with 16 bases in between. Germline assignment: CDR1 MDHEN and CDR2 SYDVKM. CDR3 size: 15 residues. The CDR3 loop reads CASSLVTVTQETQYF. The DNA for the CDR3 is TGTGCCAGCAGCCTTGTGACAGTAACTCAAGAGACCCAGTACTTC.

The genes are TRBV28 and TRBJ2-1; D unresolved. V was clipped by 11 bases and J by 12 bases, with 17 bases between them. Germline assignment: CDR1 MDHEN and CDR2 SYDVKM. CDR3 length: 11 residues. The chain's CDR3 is CAAGEASGQFF. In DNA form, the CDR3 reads TGTGCCGCTGGCGAGGCTTCGGGGCAGTTCTTC.